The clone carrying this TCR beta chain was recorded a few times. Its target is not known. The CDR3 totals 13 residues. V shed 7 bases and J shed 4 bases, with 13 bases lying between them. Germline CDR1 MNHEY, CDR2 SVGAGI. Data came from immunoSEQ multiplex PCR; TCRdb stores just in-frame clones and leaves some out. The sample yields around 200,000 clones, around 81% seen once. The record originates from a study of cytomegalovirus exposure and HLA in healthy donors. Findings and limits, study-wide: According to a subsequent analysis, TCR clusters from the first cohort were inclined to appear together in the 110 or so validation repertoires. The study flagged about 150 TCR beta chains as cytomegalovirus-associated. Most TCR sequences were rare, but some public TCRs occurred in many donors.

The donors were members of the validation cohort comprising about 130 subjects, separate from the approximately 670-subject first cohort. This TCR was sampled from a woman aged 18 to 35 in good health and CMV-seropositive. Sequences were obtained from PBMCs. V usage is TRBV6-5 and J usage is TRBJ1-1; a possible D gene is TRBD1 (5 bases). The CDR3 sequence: CASIPGYGTEAFF. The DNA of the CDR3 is TGTGCCAGCATTCCAGGGTATGGCACTGAAGCTTTCTTT.